The rows below give T cell receptor beta chains drawn from one sample of a study of spatial heterogeneity in lung cancer. TCRdb re-derived calls from the 5' RACE reads in MiXCR, one entry per CDR3 protein. The repertoire holds some 54,000 distinct CDR3 sequences, with about 7.4% as singletons. Sequenced material: PBMCs, taken at follow-up. These receptors were obtained from a female donor with early-stage non-small cell lung cancer. Each CDR3 is given with its conserved first and last residue. The D gene is left open where the match is weak. Clone size is stated in some rows and not others, as once, few, many or a class when expanded.

v_gene: TRBV7-2; abundance: many; j_gene: TRBJ2-5; d_gene: TRBD2; CDR3aa: CASSLGLVQTQYF; CDR3nt: TGTGCCAGCAGCTTGGGACTAGTACAGACCCAGTACTTC
v_gene: TRBV5-6; abundance: many; j_gene: TRBJ1-3; d_gene: .; CDR3aa: CASSILTLTSGNTIYF; CDR3nt: TGTGCCAGCAGCATACTGACACTCACCTCTGGAAACACCATATATTTT
v_gene: TRBV29-1; abundance: many; j_gene: TRBJ2-3; d_gene: .; CDR3aa: CSVVKGRTDTQYF; CDR3nt: TGCAGCGTCGTGAAGGGGAGGACAGATACGCAGTATTTT
v_gene: TRBV6-1; abundance: .; j_gene: TRBJ2-7; d_gene: .; CDR3aa: CASNPGTYEQYF; CDR3nt: TGTGCCAGCAACCCAGGGACCTACGAGCAGTACTTC
v_gene: TRBV5-4; abundance: .; j_gene: TRBJ2-2; d_gene: .; CDR3aa: CASSLGSPQRTGELFF; CDR3nt: TGTGCCAGCAGCTTGGGGTCCCCTCAGCGGACCGGGGAGCTGTTTTTT
v_gene: TRBV7-2; abundance: few; j_gene: TRBJ2-1; d_gene: TRBD1; CDR3aa: CASSLELGQGAKEQFF; CDR3nt: TGTGCCAGCAGCTTAGAGCTGGGACAGGGGGCCAAGGAGCAGTTCTTC
v_gene: TRBV6-2/TRBV6-3; abundance: many; j_gene: TRBJ1-2; d_gene: TRBD1; CDR3aa: CASSTGDYYGYTF; CDR3nt: TGTGCCAGCAGCACAGGGGACTACTATGGCTACACCTTC
v_gene: TRBV20-1; abundance: few; j_gene: TRBJ2-7; d_gene: .; CDR3aa: CSARDPGPSSYEQYF; CDR3nt: TGCAGTGCTAGAGACCCAGGGCCAAGCTCCTACGAGCAGTACTTC
v_gene: TRBV3-1; abundance: many; j_gene: TRBJ1-1; d_gene: .; CDR3aa: CASSQPGAGTEAFF; CDR3nt: TGTGCCAGCAGCCAGCCAGGGGCAGGGACTGAAGCTTTCTTT
v_gene: TRBV19; abundance: few; j_gene: TRBJ2-3; d_gene: TRBD2; CDR3aa: CASPSRLSTSGGAGDTQYF; CDR3nt: TGTGCCAGCCCCTCTCGGCTTTCGACTAGCGGGGGGGCCGGGGATACGCAGTATTTT
v_gene: TRBV18; abundance: few; j_gene: TRBJ1-3; d_gene: .; CDR3aa: CASSLGPQENTIYF; CDR3nt: TGTGCCAGCTCACTCGGCCCCCAGGAAAACACCATATATTTT
v_gene: TRBV5-1; abundance: many; j_gene: TRBJ2-4; d_gene: .; CDR3aa: CASSSQGGDIQYF; CDR3nt: TGCGCCAGCAGCTCGCAGGGAGGAGACATTCAGTACTTC
v_gene: TRBV7-2; abundance: .; j_gene: TRBJ1-4; d_gene: .; CDR3aa: CASSFMGHVNEKLFF; CDR3nt: TGTGCCAGCAGCTTCATGGGGCATGTTAATGAAAAACTGTTTTTT
v_gene: TRBV6-4; abundance: few; j_gene: TRBJ1-1; d_gene: .; CDR3aa: CASSESPARTNEAFF; CDR3nt: TGTGCCAGCAGTGAAAGTCCCGCGAGAACTAATGAAGCTTTCTTT
v_gene: TRBV2; abundance: many; j_gene: TRBJ1-5; d_gene: .; CDR3aa: CASSVRQSNQPQHF; CDR3nt: TGTGCCAGCAGTGTTCGACAGAGCAATCAGCCCCAGCATTTT
v_gene: TRBV6-1; abundance: many; j_gene: TRBJ2-7; d_gene: .; CDR3aa: CASWQASYEQYF; CDR3nt: TGTGCCAGCTGGCAGGCCTCCTACGAGCAGTACTTC
v_gene: TRBV7-2; abundance: many; j_gene: TRBJ1-4; d_gene: .; CDR3aa: CASSLAVGKLFF; CDR3nt: TGTGCCAGCAGCTTAGCGGTAGGAAAACTGTTTTTT
v_gene: TRBV5-1; abundance: few; j_gene: TRBJ2-7; d_gene: TRBD1; CDR3aa: CASSQNVGQGTYEQYF; CDR3nt: TGCGCCAGCAGCCAGAACGTGGGACAGGGCACCTACGAGCAGTACTTC
v_gene: TRBV7-2; abundance: .; j_gene: TRBJ2-3; d_gene: TRBD2; CDR3aa: CASSPDGGSSTDTQYF; CDR3nt: TGTGCCAGCAGTCCTGATGGCGGGAGTAGCACAGATACGCAGTATTTT
v_gene: TRBV6-1; abundance: .; j_gene: TRBJ2-7; d_gene: TRBD2; CDR3aa: CASSPNTGGLEQYF; CDR3nt: TGTGCCAGCAGTCCAAATACGGGGGGGCTCGAGCAGTACTTC
v_gene: TRBV7-9; abundance: many; j_gene: TRBJ1-5; d_gene: .; CDR3aa: CASSFYGTDNQPQHF; CDR3nt: TGTGCCAGCAGCTTTTACGGCACGGACAATCAGCCCCAGCATTTT
v_gene: TRBV30; abundance: many; j_gene: TRBJ1-4; d_gene: .; CDR3aa: CAWSPQRPLNEKLFF; CDR3nt: TGTGCCTGGAGTCCCCAGAGGCCCCTAAATGAAAAACTGTTTTTT
v_gene: TRBV7-2; abundance: few; j_gene: TRBJ2-3; d_gene: TRBD2; CDR3aa: CASSHQLAGAGIDTQYF; CDR3nt: TGTGCCAGCAGCCATCAACTAGCGGGGGCCGGGATAGATACGCAGTATTTT